Given below is one TCR beta chain in context. The sample comes from a study of blood T cell repertoires in COVID-19. Across the study: The analysed material was cDNA or gDNA that came from T cells, B-cell-depleted T cells, or PBMCs.

Produced via immunoSEQ multiplex PCR; TCRdb's table is partial and in-frame only. The table records around 150,000 clones, roughly 72% of them present only once. This CDR3 contains 14 residues. Looked up from germline, CDR1 is MNHEY and CDR2 is SVGEGT. Deletions cut 4 bases from V and 3 bases from J, with 9 bases between. The sequenced material came from peripheral blood. The source is a woman of 80 years or more with acute or convalescent COVID-19. The chain employs TRBV6-2 or TRBV6-3 and TRBJ2-2; D unclear. CDR3 coding DNA: TGTGCCAGCAGTTCAGGCCAGTACACCGGGGAGCTGTTTTTT. Residues: CASSSGQYTGELFF.